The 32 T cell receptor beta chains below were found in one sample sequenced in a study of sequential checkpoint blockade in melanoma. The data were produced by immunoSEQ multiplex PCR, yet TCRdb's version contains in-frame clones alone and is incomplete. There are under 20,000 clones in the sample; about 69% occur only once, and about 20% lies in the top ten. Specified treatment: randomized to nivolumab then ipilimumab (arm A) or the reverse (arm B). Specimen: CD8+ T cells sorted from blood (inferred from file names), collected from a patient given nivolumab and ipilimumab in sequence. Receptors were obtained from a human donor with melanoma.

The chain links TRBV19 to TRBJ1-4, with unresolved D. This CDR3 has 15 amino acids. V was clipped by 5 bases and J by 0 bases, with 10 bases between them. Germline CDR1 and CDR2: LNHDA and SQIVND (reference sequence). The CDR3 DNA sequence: TGTGCCAGTAGTCTCTATCTTGCAACTAATGAAAAACTGTTTTTT. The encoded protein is CASSLYLATNEKLFF.

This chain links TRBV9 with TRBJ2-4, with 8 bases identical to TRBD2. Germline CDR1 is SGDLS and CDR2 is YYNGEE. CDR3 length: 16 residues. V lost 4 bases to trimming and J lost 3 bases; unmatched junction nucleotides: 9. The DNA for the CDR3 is TGTGCCAGCAGCCCCGGGGGGGGTAACTACAAAAACATTCAGTACTTC. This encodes CASSPGGGNYKNIQYF.

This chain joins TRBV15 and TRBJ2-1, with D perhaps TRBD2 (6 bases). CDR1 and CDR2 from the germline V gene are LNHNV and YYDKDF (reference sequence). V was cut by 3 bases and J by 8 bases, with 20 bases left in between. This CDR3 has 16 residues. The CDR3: CATSRPFMAGYDEQFF. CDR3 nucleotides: TGTGCCACCAGCAGGCCCTTTATGGCGGGGTACGATGAGCAGTTCTTC. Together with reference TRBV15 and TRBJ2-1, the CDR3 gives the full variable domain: DAMVIQNPRYQVTQFGKPVTLSCSQTLNHNVMYWYQQKSSQAPKLLFHYYDKDFNNEADTPDNFQSRRPNTSFCFLDIRSPGLGDTAMYLCATSRPFMAGYDEQFFGPGTRLTVL.

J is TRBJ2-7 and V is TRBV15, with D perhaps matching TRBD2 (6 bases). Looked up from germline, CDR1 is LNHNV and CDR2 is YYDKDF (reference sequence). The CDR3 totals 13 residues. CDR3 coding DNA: TGTGCATCAGGGCGGGGCCCGGGGTACGAGCAGTACTTC. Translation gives CASGRGPGYEQYF.

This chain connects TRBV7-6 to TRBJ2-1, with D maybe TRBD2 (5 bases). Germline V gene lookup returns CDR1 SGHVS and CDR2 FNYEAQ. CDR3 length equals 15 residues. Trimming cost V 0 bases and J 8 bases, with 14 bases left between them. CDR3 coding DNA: TGTGCCAGCAGCTTAGCCTCCTTACTAGTGCATGAGCAGTTCTTC. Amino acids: CASSLASLLVHEQFF.

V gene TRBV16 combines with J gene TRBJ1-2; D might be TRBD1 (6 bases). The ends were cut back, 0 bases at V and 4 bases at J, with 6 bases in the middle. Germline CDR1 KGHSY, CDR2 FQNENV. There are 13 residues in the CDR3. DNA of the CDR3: TGTGCCAGCAGCCAATCAGGGGGCTATGGCTACACCTTC. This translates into CASSQSGGYGYTF. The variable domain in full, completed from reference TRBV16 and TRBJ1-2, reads GEEVAQTPKHLVRGEGQKAKLYCAPIKGHSYVFWYQQVLKNEFKFLISFQNENVFDETGMPKERFSAKCLPNSPCSLEIQATKLEDSAVYFCASSQSGGYGYTFGSGTRLTVV.

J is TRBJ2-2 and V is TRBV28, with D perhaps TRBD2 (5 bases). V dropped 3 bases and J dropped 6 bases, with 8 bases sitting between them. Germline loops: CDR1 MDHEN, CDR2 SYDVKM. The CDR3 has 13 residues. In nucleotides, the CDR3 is TGTGCCAGCAGTTTCCCCGGGGCCGGGGAGCTGTTTTTT. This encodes CASSFPGAGELFF.

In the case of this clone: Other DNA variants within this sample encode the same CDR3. The CDR3 region has the DNA TGTGCCAGTAGTATAGGCCAGGGGGGATACAATGAGCAGTTCTTC. This gives the protein CASSIGQGGYNEQFF. The chain employs TRBV19 and TRBJ2-1, with a possible D match to TRBD1 (7 bases). V lost 1 base and J lost 4, with 11 bases in between. CDR3 size: 15 residues. Germline V CDR1 and CDR2: LNHDA, SQIVND (reference sequence).

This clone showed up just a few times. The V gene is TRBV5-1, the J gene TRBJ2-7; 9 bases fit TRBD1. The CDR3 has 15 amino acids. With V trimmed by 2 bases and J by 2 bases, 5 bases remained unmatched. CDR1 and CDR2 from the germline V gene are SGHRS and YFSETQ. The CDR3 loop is CASSFGDRDPYEQYF. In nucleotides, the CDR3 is TGCGCCAGCAGCTTCGGGGACAGGGACCCCTACGAGCAGTACTTC.

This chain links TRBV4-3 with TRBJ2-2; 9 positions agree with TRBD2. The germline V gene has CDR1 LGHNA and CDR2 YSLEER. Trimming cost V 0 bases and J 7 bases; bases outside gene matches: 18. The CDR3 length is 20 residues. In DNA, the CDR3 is TGCGCCAGCAGCCAAGATCCTCCTCCGGGACTAGCCTCTGGGGACGGGGAGCTGTTTTTT. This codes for CASSQDPPPGLASGDGELFF.

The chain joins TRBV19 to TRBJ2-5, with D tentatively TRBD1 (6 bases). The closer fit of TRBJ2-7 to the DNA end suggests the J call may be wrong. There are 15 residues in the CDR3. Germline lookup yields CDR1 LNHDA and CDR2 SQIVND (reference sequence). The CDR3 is CASSIGGQGSYEQYF. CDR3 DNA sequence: TGTGCCAGTAGTATTGGCGGCCAGGGGAGCTACGAGCAGTACTTC.

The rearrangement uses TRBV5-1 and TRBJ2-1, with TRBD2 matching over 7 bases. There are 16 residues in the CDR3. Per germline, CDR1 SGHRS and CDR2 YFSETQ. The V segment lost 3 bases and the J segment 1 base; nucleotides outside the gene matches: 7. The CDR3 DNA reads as TGCGCCAGCAGCTCCGCTTCTAGCGGTTCCTACAATGAGCAGTTCTTC. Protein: CASSSASSGSYNEQFF.

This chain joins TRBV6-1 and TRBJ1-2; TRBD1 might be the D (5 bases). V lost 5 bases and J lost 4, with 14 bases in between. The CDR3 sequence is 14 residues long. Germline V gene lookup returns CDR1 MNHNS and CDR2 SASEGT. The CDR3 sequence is CASSPQALGYGYTF. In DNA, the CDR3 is TGTGCCAGCAGTCCACAGGCTTTGGGCTATGGCTACACCTTC.

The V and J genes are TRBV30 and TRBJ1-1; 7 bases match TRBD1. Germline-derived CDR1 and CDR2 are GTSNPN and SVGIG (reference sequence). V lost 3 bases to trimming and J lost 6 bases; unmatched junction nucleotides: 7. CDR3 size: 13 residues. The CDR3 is CAWSHVGTAEAFF. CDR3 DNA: TGTGCCTGGAGCCACGTCGGGACAGCTGAAGCTTTCTTT. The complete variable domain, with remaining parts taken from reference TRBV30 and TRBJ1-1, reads SQTIHQWPATLVQPVGSPLSLECTVEGTSNPNLYWYRQAAGRGLQLLFYSVGIGQISSEVPQNLSASRPQDRQFILSSKKLLLSDSGFYLCAWSHVGTAEAFFGQGTRLTVV.

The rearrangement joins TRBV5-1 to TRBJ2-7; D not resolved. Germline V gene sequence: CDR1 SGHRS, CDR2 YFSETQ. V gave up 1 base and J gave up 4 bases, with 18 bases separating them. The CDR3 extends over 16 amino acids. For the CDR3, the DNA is TGCGCCAGCAGCTTGTATAACCTACCCGCCCCGTACGAGCAGTACTTC. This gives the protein CASSLYNLPAPYEQYF.

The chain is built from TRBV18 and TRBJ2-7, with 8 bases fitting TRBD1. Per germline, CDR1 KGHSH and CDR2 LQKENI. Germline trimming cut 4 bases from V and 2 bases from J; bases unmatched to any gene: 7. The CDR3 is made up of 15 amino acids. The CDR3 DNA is TGTGCCAGCTCACACCCAGGGGGCATCACCTACGAGCAGTACTTC. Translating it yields CASSHPGGITYEQYF.

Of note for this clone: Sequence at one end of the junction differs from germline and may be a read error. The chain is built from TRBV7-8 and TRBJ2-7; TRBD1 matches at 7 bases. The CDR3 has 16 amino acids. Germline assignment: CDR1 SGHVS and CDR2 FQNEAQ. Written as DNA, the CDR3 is TGTGCCAGCAGCTTAGAGTTCGGACAGGCATCCTTCGAGCAGTACTTC. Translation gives CASSLEFGQASFEQYF.

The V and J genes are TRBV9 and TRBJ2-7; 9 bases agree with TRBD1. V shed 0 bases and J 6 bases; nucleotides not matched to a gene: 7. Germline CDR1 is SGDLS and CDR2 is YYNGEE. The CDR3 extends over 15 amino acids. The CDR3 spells CASSVVGTGTGEQYF. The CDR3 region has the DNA TGTGCCAGCAGCGTAGTGGGGACAGGGACAGGCGAGCAGTACTTC.

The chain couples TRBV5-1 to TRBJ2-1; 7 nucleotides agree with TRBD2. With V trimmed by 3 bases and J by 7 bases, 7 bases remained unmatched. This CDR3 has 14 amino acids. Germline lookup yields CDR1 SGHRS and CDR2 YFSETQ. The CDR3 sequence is CASSSPGLSNEQFF. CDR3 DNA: TGCGCCAGCAGCTCTCCGGGACTATCAAATGAGCAGTTCTTC.

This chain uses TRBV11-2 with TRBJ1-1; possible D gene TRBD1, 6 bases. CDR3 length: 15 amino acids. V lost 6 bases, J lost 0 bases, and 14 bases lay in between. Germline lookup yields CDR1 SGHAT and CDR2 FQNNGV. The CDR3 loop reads CASSQTGVMNTEAFF. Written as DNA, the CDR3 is TGTGCCAGCAGTCAGACAGGAGTCATGAACACTGAAGCTTTCTTT.

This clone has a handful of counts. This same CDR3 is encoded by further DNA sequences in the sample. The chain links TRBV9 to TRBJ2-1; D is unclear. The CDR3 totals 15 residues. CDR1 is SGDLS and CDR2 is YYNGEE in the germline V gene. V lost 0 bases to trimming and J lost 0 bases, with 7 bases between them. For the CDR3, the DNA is TGTGCCAGCAGCGTAGGCGCTAGCTCCTACAATGAGCAGTTCTTC. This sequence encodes CASSVGASSYNEQFF.

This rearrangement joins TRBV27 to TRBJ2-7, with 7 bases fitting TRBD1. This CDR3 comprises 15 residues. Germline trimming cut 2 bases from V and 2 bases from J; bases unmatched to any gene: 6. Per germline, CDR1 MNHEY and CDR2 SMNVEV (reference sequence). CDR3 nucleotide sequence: TGTGCCAGCAGTTTAGGAAGGACAGGCCCCTACGAGCAGTACTTC. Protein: CASSLGRTGPYEQYF.

For the CDR3, the DNA is TGTGCCAGCGCAGCGCGGACACTAAAAGAGACCCAGTACTTC. This sequence encodes CASAARTLKETQYF. The gene calls are TRBV19 and TRBJ2-5, with D maybe TRBD1 (5 bases). CDR3 length equals 14 residues. Germline loops: CDR1 LNHDA, CDR2 SQIVND (reference sequence). Trimming shortened V by 9 bases and J by 3 bases, and 17 bases separated the two germline ends. Using reference TRBV19 and TRBJ2-5 for the parts outside the CDR3, the full variable domain is DGGITQSPKYLFRKEGQNVTLSCEQNLNHDAMYWYRQDPGQGLRLIYYSQIVNDFQKGDIAEGYSVSREKKESFPLTVTSAQKNPTAFYLCASAARTLKETQYFGPGTRLLVL.

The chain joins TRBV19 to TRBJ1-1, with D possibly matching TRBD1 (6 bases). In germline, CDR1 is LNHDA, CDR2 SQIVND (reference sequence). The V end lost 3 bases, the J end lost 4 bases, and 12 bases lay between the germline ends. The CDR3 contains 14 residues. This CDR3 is CASSITGGRTEAFF. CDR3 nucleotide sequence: TGTGCCAGTAGTATTACGGGGGGGCGCACTGAAGCTTTCTTT.

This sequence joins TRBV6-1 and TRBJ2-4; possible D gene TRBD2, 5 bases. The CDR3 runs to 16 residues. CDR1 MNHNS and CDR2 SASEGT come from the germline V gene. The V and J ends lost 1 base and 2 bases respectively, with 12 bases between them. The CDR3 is CASSEGLADSKNIQYF. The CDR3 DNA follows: TGTGCCAGCAGTGAAGGTCTAGCAGATTCCAAAAACATTCAGTACTTC.

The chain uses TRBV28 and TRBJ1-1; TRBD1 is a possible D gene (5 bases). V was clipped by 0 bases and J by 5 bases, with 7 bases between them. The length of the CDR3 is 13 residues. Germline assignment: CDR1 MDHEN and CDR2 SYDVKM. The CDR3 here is CASSLWDKTEAFF. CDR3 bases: TGTGCCAGCAGTTTATGGGACAAAACTGAAGCTTTCTTT.

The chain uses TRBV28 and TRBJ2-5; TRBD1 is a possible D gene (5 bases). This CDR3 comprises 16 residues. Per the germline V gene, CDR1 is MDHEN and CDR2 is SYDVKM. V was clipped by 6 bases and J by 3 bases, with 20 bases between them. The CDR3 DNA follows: TGTGCCAGCAGGGGGCGGACCTACCTTCGAGAAGAGACCCAGTACTTC. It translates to CASRGRTYLREETQYF.

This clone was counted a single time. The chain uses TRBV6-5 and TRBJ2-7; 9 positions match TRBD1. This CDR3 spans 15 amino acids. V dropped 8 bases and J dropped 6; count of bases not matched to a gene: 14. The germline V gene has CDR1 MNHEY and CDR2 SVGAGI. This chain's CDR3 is CASSPVGQGSGEQYF. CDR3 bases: TGTGCCAGCTCCCCGGTGGGACAGGGTAGCGGCGAGCAGTACTTC.

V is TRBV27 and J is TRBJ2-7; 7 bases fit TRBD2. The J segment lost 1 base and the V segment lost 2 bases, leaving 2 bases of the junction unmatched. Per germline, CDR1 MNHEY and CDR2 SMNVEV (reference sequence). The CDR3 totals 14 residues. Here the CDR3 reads CASSLMGGSYEQYF. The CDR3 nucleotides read TGTGCCAGCAGTTTAATGGGGGGGTCCTACGAGCAGTACTTC.

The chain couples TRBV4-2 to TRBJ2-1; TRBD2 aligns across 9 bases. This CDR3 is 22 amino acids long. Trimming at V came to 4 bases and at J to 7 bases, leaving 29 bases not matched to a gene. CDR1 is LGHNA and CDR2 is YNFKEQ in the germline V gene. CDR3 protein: CASSLPGLSGSLGGGGVNEQFF. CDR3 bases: TGTGCCAGCAGCCTCCCGGGGCTTAGCGGGAGTTTAGGGGGTGGGGGAGTTAATGAGCAGTTCTTC.

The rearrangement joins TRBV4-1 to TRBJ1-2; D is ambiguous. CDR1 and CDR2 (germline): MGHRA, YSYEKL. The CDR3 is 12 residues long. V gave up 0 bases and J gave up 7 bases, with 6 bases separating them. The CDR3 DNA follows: TGCGCCAGCAGCCAAGACGGTAGTGGCTACACCTTC. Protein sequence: CASSQDGSGYTF.

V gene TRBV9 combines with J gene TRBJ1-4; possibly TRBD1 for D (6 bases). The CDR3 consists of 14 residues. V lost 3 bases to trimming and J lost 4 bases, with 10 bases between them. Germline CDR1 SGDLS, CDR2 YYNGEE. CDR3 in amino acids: CASSATGLNEKLFF. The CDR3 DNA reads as TGTGCCAGCAGCGCGACAGGCCTTAATGAAAAACTGTTTTTT.